The 22 T cell receptor beta chains below come from one sample, sequenced in a study of long-term antiretroviral therapy in people with HIV. This was the immunoSEQ v3.0 assay at survey level. Data came from immunoSEQ multiplex PCR; TCRdb stores just in-frame clones and leaves some out. The sample lists about 34,000 clones, about four fifths occurring once. Sequenced material: unsorted PBMCs, taken 1.9 years after starting antiretroviral therapy. The receptors originated from a man aged 18 to 29 with HIV.

The chain combines TRBV5-5 with TRBJ2-5, with unresolved D. This CDR3 comprises 13 residues. V gave up 6 bases and J gave up 5 bases, with 14 bases separating them. Germline CDR1 reads SGHKS; CDR2 reads YYEKEE (reference sequence). The CDR3 is CASMLEVVETQYF. CDR3 sequence (DNA): TGTGCCAGCATGCTTGAAGTGGTGGAGACCCAGTACTTC.

The V and J genes are TRBV7-2 and TRBJ2-3, with a tentative D call TRBD2 (5 bases). The CDR3 sequence is 13 residues long. Germline V lookup: CDR1 SGHTA, CDR2 FQGNSA. Trimming cost V 4 bases and J 6 bases, with 11 bases left between them. In DNA, the CDR3 is TGTGCCAGCAGCTATATTGGCGGGGATACGCAGTATTTT. The encoded protein is CASSYIGGDTQYF. Variable domain in full (rest from reference TRBV7-2 and TRBJ2-3): GAGVSQSPSNKVTEKGKDVELRCDPISGHTALYWYRQSLGQGLEFLIYFQGNSAPDKSGLPSDRFSAERTGGSVSTLTIQRTQQEDSAVYLCASSYIGGDTQYFGPGTRLTVL.

This clone was found a few times. The chain joins TRBV7-8 to TRBJ1-6, with 7 nucleotides matching TRBD1. With 1 base clipped from V and 10 bases from J, the junction kept 4 bases outside the gene matches. CDR3 length equals 14 residues. CDR1 SGHVS and CDR2 FQNEAQ come from the germline V gene. In nucleotides, the CDR3 is TGTGCCAGCAGCTTAGGACAGGGACACTCACCCCTCCACTTT. This translates into CASSLGQGHSPLHF.

The V call is TRBV29-1, the J call TRBJ1-2; a weak D match, TRBD1 (5 bases). The CDR3 contains 13 residues. CDR1 is SQVTM and CDR2 is ANQGSEA in the germline V gene. V was pared by 1 base and J by 8 bases, with 14 bases between. This CDR3 is CSVEGRAFGGYTF. The CDR3 DNA sequence: TGCAGCGTTGAAGGCAGGGCTTTTGGGGGCTACACCTTC. The full variable domain, in which reference TRBV29-1 and TRBJ1-2 provide the parts outside the CDR3, is SAVISQKPSRDICQRGTSLTIQCQVDSQVTMMFWYRQQPGQSLTLIATANQGSEATYESGFVIDKFPISRPNLTFSTLTVSNMSPEDSSIYLCSVEGRAFGGYTFGSGTRLTVV.

The V gene is TRBV18, the J gene TRBJ2-3; TRBD2 aligns across 7 bases. The CDR3 extends over 16 amino acids. Germline-derived CDR1 and CDR2 are KGHSH and LQKENI. The J segment lost 2 bases and the V segment lost 5 bases, leaving 10 bases of the junction unmatched. The CDR3 region is CASSTNGAGFTDTQYF. In nucleotides, the CDR3 is TGTGCCAGCTCAACCAATGGAGCGGGGTTCACAGATACGCAGTATTTT.

The rearrangement links TRBV5-1 to TRBJ2-1; D is perhaps TRBD1 (5 bases). Germline V gene data show CDR1 as SGHRS and CDR2 as YFSETQ. The CDR3 extends over 14 amino acids. Trimming removed 0 bases at V and 4 bases at J, with 8 bases between. In DNA, the CDR3 is TGCGCCAGCAGCTTGGATACAGGATACAATGAGCAGTTCTTC. Amino acids: CASSLDTGYNEQFF.

This chain joins TRBV29-1 and TRBJ2-3, with 8 nucleotides matching TRBD2. The CDR3 is 15 residues long. Germline assignment: CDR1 SQVTM and CDR2 ANQGSEA. The ends lost 7 bases at V and 5 bases at J; junction bases unmatched: 14. The CDR3 DNA reads as TGCAGCGCAACCCTCGGGGGGGGAAGTGGAGATACGCAGTATTTT. Translated: CSATLGGGSGDTQYF.

The V gene is TRBV19, the J gene TRBJ2-1; TRBD2 matches at 13 bases. This CDR3 contains 20 residues. With V trimmed by 1 base and J by 3 bases, 12 bases remained unmatched. From germline, CDR1 is LNHDA and CDR2 SQIVND (reference sequence). CDR3 region: CASSIGYKGTSGANYNEQFF. The DNA for the CDR3 is TGTGCCAGTAGTATAGGTTATAAGGGGACTAGCGGGGCCAACTACAATGAGCAGTTCTTC.

The chain employs TRBV28 and TRBJ2-7, with a possible D match to TRBD1 (6 bases). Trimming left V 6 bases short and J 8 bases short, with 14 bases between. The CDR3 runs to 12 residues. Germline V gene sequence: CDR1 MDHEN, CDR2 SYDVKM. Here the CDR3 reads CASRDSRGQQYF. The CDR3, as DNA: TGTGCCAGCAGGGACAGCCGCGGCCAGCAGTACTTC.

This sequence joins TRBV19 and TRBJ2-3, with a possible D match to TRBD2 (5 bases). Trimming removed 5 bases at V and 0 bases at J, with 12 bases between. The germline CDR1 and CDR2 sequences are LNHDA and SQIVND (reference sequence). There are 15 residues in the CDR3. The CDR3 spells CASSFERASTDTQYF. The CDR3 DNA reads as TGTGCCAGTAGTTTCGAGAGGGCAAGCACAGATACGCAGTATTTT.

The chain has TRBV19 and TRBJ1-5; perhaps TRBD1 as D (6 bases). Trimming left V 7 bases short and J 6 bases short, with 22 bases between. The germline CDR1 and CDR2 sequences are LNHDA and SQIVND (reference sequence). CDR3 length equals 16 residues. In DNA, the CDR3 is TGTGCCAGTACCCTAGAGGGAGGACAGAACTTTCAGCCCCAGCATTTT. Protein: CASTLEGGQNFQPQHF.

This sequence joins TRBV2 and TRBJ2-5; 10 nucleotides agree with TRBD1. CDR3 size: 18 residues. The junction had 12 bases not matched to a gene; V was cut back by 5 bases and J by 0 bases. Looked up from germline, CDR1 is SNHLY and CDR2 is FYNNEI. DNA of the CDR3: TGTGCCAGCAGTTCCCCCTTCCGGGACAGGGGATACCAAGAGACCCAGTACTTC. Residues: CASSSPFRDRGYQETQYF. Together with reference TRBV2 and TRBJ2-5, the CDR3 gives the full variable domain: EPEVTQTPSHQVTQMGQEVILRCVPISNHLYFYWYRQILGQKVEFLVSFYNNEISEKSEIFDDQFSVERPDGSNFTLKIRSTKLEDSAMYFCASSSPFRDRGYQETQYFGPGTRLLVL.

This clone turned up a few times. The chain links TRBV27 to TRBJ2-7; D may be TRBD1 (6 bases). Germline V gives CDR1 MNHEY, CDR2 SMNVEV (reference sequence). The CDR3 loop spans 11 amino acids. Trimming took off 7 bases at V and 6 bases at J, with 10 bases between the two ends. The CDR3 is CASTLGGEQYF. The CDR3 nucleotides are TGTGCCAGCACCCTAGGGGGCGAGCAGTACTTC.

The chain carries TRBV30 and TRBJ1-2; D call uncertain. Per germline, CDR1 GTSNPN and CDR2 SVGIG (reference sequence). Trimming shortened V by 2 bases and J by 3 bases, and 13 bases separated the two germline ends. The CDR3 length is 14 residues. CDR3 DNA: TGTGCCTGGAGTAGTATGGGGTTGGACTATGGCTACACCTTC. This gives the protein CAWSSMGLDYGYTF.

The chain combines TRBV28 with TRBJ2-5; TRBD2 is a possible D gene (7 bases). V shed 7 bases and J shed 5 bases, with 20 bases lying between them. Germline values: CDR1 MDHEN, CDR2 SYDVKM. The CDR3 runs to 15 residues. The CDR3 is CASTLGRGARETQYF. CDR3 bases: TGTGCCAGCACCCTTGGCCGGGGGGCCCGGGAGACCCAGTACTTC.

The chain carries TRBV2 and TRBJ2-2; 7 nucleotides line up with TRBD2. Unmatched junction bases numbered 8, after V lost 4 bases and J lost 6 bases. This CDR3 has 15 amino acids. Per the germline V gene, CDR1 is SNHLY and CDR2 is FYNNEI. CDR3 amino acids: CASSGRGGGSGELFF. In nucleotides, the CDR3 is TGTGCCAGCAGTGGTCGCGGGGGAGGGTCCGGGGAGCTGTTTTTT. The entire variable domain, with the rest obtained from reference TRBV2 and TRBJ2-2, is as follows: EPEVTQTPSHQVTQMGQEVILRCVPISNHLYFYWYRQILGQKVEFLVSFYNNEISEKSEIFDDQFSVERPDGSNFTLKIRSTKLEDSAMYFCASSGRGGGSGELFFGEGSRLTVL.

The gene calls are TRBV4-2 and TRBJ2-7, with 7 bases matching TRBD1. The CDR3 is made up of 15 amino acids. CDR1 is LGHNA and CDR2 is YNFKEQ in the germline V gene. V lost 5 bases, J lost 0 bases, and 7 bases stayed unmatched. As DNA, the CDR3 is TGTGCCAGCAGCGAAGGGACAGCCAGCTCCTACGAGCAGTACTTC. Amino acids: CASSEGTASSYEQYF.

J is TRBJ2-3 and V is TRBV9; D unclear. CDR3 length: 12 amino acids. V was pared by 4 bases and J by 0 bases, with 3 bases between. Germline CDR1 is SGDLS and CDR2 is YYNGEE. The CDR3 DNA is TGTGCCAGCAGCCCGAGCACAGATACGCAGTATTTT. This encodes CASSPSTDTQYF.

V gene TRBV18 combines with J gene TRBJ1-3; D ambiguous. CDR1 and CDR2 (germline): KGHSH, LQKENI. Trimming pared 4 bases from V and 0 bases from J, leaving 16 bases between. The CDR3 covers 17 residues. The chain's CDR3 is CASSRRQDRSSGNTIYF. The CDR3 DNA reads TGTGCCAGCTCACGAAGGCAGGATCGTAGCTCTGGAAACACCATATATTTT.

The chain couples TRBV7-2 to TRBJ1-6; D gene uncertain. Germline CDR1 is SGHTA and CDR2 is FQGNSA. This CDR3 contains 15 residues. Trimming shortened V by 2 bases and J by 8 bases, and 13 bases separated the two germline ends. The CDR3 loop is CASSLRVGGDSPLHF. Here the CDR3 DNA reads TGTGCCAGCAGCTTACGCGTGGGCGGCGATTCACCCCTCCACTTT. Using reference TRBV7-2 and TRBJ1-6 for the parts outside the CDR3, the full variable domain is GAGVSQSPSNKVTEKGKDVELRCDPISGHTALYWYRQSLGQGLEFLIYFQGNSAPDKSGLPSDRFSAERTGGSVSTLTIQRTQQEDSAVYLCASSLRVGGDSPLHFGNGTRLTVT.

This clone has only a few counts. The J gene is TRBJ2-2, the V gene TRBV30, with 8 bases aligning to TRBD1. Per germline, CDR1 GTSNPN and CDR2 SVGIG (reference sequence). The trim removed 8 bases at V and 4 bases at J, leaving 9 bases unmatched. This CDR3 region has 14 residues. CDR3 nucleotides: TGTGCCAAGAGCAGGACAGGGTTCACCGGGGAGCTGTTTTTT. This sequence encodes CAKSRTGFTGELFF.

V gene TRBV14 combines with J gene TRBJ1-2; TRBD1 might be the D (6 bases). Germline CDR1 is SGHDN and CDR2 is FVKESK. This CDR3 contains 15 residues. The V end was cut by 2 bases, the J end by 4 bases, with 14 bases between. CDR3 bases: TGTGCCAGCAGCCAAACGAGGGGGGGATTCTATGGCTACACCTTC. The encoded protein is CASSQTRGGFYGYTF. Full variable domain (missing parts from reference TRBV14 and TRBJ1-2): EAGVTQFPSHSVIEKGQTVTLRCDPISGHDNLYWYRRVMGKEIKFLLHFVKESKQDESGMPNNRFLAERTGGTYSTLKVQPAELEDSGVYFCASSQTRGGFYGYTFGSGTRLTVV.